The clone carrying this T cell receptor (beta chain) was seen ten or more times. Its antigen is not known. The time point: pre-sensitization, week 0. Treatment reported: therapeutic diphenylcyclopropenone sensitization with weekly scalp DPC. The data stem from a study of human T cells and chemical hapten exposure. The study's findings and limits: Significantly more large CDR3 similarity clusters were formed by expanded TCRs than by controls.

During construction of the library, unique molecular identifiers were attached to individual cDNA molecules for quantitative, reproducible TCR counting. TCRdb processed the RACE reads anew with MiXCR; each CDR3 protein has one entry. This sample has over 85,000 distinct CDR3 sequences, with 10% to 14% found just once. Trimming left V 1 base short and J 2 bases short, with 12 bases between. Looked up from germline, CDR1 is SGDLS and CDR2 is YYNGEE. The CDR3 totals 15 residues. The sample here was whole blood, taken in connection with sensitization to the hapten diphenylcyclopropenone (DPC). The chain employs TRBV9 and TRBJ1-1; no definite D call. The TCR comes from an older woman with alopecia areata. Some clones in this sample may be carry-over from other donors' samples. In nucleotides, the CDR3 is TGTGCCAGCAGCGTACTCGAAACCCCCAACACTGAAGCTTTCTTT. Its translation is CASSVLETPNTEAFF.